This note documents a single T cell receptor (beta chain) sequence. This sample is drawn from a study of blood T cell repertoires in COVID-19. Study-level information: The United States, Italy and Spain supplied acute and convalescent COVID-19 samples. Sources were T cells, B-cell-depleted T cells, or PBMCs; the material itself was cDNA or gDNA.

In the original analysis: Scientists estimated how many nucleated cells there were by amplifying reference gene primers. Profiling relied on immunoSEQ multiplex PCR, and the TCRdb table lists in-frame clones only, not all of them. V and J calls and clone size come straight from that table; D and trimming were deduced from the DNA. The table lists 200,000 to 250,000 clones, around four fifths of them singletons. CDR1 is SGDLS and CDR2 is YYNGEE in the germline V gene. This CDR3 spans 15 amino acids. J gave up 2 bases and V 3 bases, and 7 bases lay outside the gene matches. The sample was peripheral blood. This receptor was identified in a man in his fifties or sixties with active or convalescent COVID-19. The chain joins TRBV9 to TRBJ2-5, with TRBD1 identical over 7 bases. CDR3 DNA: TGTGCCAGCAGCGCCACTAGGACAGGTCAAGAGACCCAGTACTTC. It specifies CASSATRTGQETQYF.